The 28 T cell receptor beta chains in this list originate from one sample, sequenced in a study of T cell repertoires in ileal Crohn's disease. Here immunoSEQ multiplex PCR was the method, and the copy in TCRdb shows in-frame clones only, minus some. The repertoire has 9,000 to 13,000 clones, about 80% of them found once; the top ten carry approximately 14%. Time point: neoterminal ileum biopsy at postoperative endoscopy, about 6 months after surgery. The specimen was ileal tissue. These receptors were taken from an adult with Crohn's disease.

The gene calls are TRBV2 and TRBJ2-7; D gene uncertain. The CDR3 is 12 residues long. Germline-derived CDR1 and CDR2 are SNHLY and FYNNEI. V lost 7 bases and J 0 bases, leaving 7 bases between the germline ends. In DNA, the CDR3 is TGTGCCAGCACGCAGGACTCCTACGAGCAGTACTTC. It encodes CASTQDSYEQYF.

The rearrangement uses TRBV4-3 and TRBJ1-5, with D unclear. This CDR3 is 13 amino acids long. CDR1 is LGHNA and CDR2 is YSLEER in the germline V gene. V was trimmed by 5 bases and J by 7 bases, leaving 12 bases between them. The CDR3 here is CASSAGTSQPQHF. Here the CDR3 DNA reads TGCGCCAGCAGCGCGGGCACGAGCCAGCCCCAGCATTTT.

This chain links TRBV6-6 with TRBJ2-1; the D gene is possibly TRBD2 (6 bases). Germline loops: CDR1 MNHNY, CDR2 SVGAGI (reference sequence). V was shortened by 2 bases and J by 7 bases, with 12 bases between the two germline ends. CDR3 length: 14 residues. The CDR3 reads CASSYGGVLNEQFF. The DNA of the CDR3 is TGTGCCAGCAGTTACGGCGGGGTTTTGAATGAGCAGTTCTTC.

This clone is medium-sized within its sample. This rearrangement joins TRBV2 to TRBJ1-5; D remains ambiguous. The CDR3 sequence is 12 residues long. Germline lookup yields CDR1 SNHLY and CDR2 FYNNEI. With 2 bases removed from V and 5 bases from J, the gap between germline ends came to 4 bases. The CDR3 coding sequence is TGTGCCAGCAGTGAACGGGATCAGCCCCAGCATTTT. Translated: CASSERDQPQHF.

The chain is built from TRBV6-5 and TRBJ1-2; 7 bases are shared with TRBD1. The V gene end was trimmed by 2 bases and the J gene end by 4 bases; junction bases not matched to a gene: 4. This CDR3 contains 14 residues. Germline V gives CDR1 MNHEY, CDR2 SVGAGI. CDR3 loop: CASSYKDRSYGYTF. DNA of the CDR3: TGTGCCAGCAGTTACAAGGACAGGAGCTATGGCTACACCTTC.

This clone was counted a single time. The chain is built from TRBV9 and TRBJ1-4; D not certain. Trimming cost V 4 bases and J 0 bases, with 10 bases left between them. This CDR3 spans 15 amino acids. The germline gives CDR1 SGDLS, CDR2 YYNGEE. The CDR3 nucleotides read TGTGCCAGCAGCAAAGGAGGGACAACTAATGAAAAACTGTTTTTT. This sequence encodes CASSKGGTTNEKLFF.

This clone was picked up a small number of times. The chain joins TRBV4-3 to TRBJ1-1; D possibly corresponds to TRBD1 (5 bases). The germline V and J ends were trimmed by 2 bases and 8 bases, with 12 bases remaining between them. Germline assignment: CDR1 LGHNA and CDR2 YSLEER. The CDR3 has 13 amino acids. The CDR3 sequence is CASSQMDKTEAFF. DNA of the CDR3: TGCGCCAGCAGCCAAATGGACAAGACAGAAGCTTTCTTT.

This chain connects TRBV12-5 to TRBJ2-7; 7 bases line up with TRBD2. Germline trimming cut 6 bases from V and 2 bases from J; bases unmatched to any gene: 7. In germline, CDR1 is LGHNT, CDR2 FRNRAP. The CDR3 is made up of 14 amino acids. The chain's CDR3 is CASGGWEGPYEQYF. The CDR3 bases are TGTGCTAGTGGGGGGTGGGAGGGCCCCTACGAGCAGTACTTC.

This rearrangement joins TRBV27 to TRBJ2-4; D is unclear. CDR1 and CDR2 (germline): MNHEY, SMNVEV (reference sequence). Trimming left V 4 bases short and J 0 bases short, with 7 bases between. The CDR3 runs to 14 residues. The CDR3 sequence is CASSSRLAKNIQYF. CDR3 in DNA: TGTGCCAGCAGTTCTCGGTTAGCCAAAAACATTCAGTACTTC.

The chain has TRBV10-3 and TRBJ2-7, with 12 bases identical to TRBD1. Germline-derived CDR1 and CDR2 are ENHRY and SYGVKD. The CDR3 consists of 17 residues. With V trimmed by 4 bases and J by 0 bases, 7 bases remained unmatched. As DNA, the CDR3 is TGTGCCATCAGTGGCCGGGACAGGGGGCAATCCTCCTACGAGCAGTACTTC. It yields the protein CAISGRDRGQSSYEQYF.

The CDR3 DNA is TGCGCCAGCAGCTTGGGACGGGGCACAGATACGCAGTATTTT. Its translation: CASSLGRGTDTQYF. This chain links TRBV5-1 with TRBJ2-3; unclear D gene. This CDR3 contains 14 residues. Between the trimmed V and J ends, which lost 0 bases and 1 base, there was a span of 6 bases. Germline CDR1 and CDR2: SGHRS and YFSETQ.

This clone was picked up a small number of times. The chain joins TRBV27 to TRBJ1-1; D might be TRBD1 (5 bases). CDR3 length: 15 residues. Trimming cost V 4 bases and J 1 base, with 13 bases left between them. Germline V gene lookup returns CDR1 MNHEY and CDR2 SMNVEV (reference sequence). This CDR3 is CASSSNRKSNTEAFF. In DNA, the CDR3 is TGTGCCAGCAGTTCGAACAGGAAATCGAACACTGAAGCTTTCTTT.

This chain connects TRBV6-6 to TRBJ1-1, with 8 bases matching TRBD1. Germline CDR1 is MNHNY and CDR2 is SVGAGI (reference sequence). J was trimmed by 5 bases and V by 11 bases; bases with no gene match: 10. The CDR3 covers 13 residues. CDR3 coding DNA: TGTGCCGGAGCAGGGGGCAGGGAAACTGAAGCTTTCTTT. As protein: CAGAGGRETEAFF.

This clone was detected only a few times. The chain couples TRBV29-1 to TRBJ1-4, with 11 bases aligning to TRBD1. After removal of 1 base from V and 1 base from J, the junction contained 5 bases not matched to a gene. Germline CDR1 is SQVTM and CDR2 is ANQGSEA. This CDR3 is 17 amino acids long. The CDR3 loop reads CSVEGTGGAGTNEKLFF. In DNA, the CDR3 is TGCAGCGTTGAAGGGACAGGGGGCGCGGGAACTAATGAAAAACTGTTTTTT. The variable domain in full, with the rest retrieved from reference TRBV29-1 and TRBJ1-4, is SAVISQKPSRDICQRGTSLTIQCQVDSQVTMMFWYRQQPGQSLTLIATANQGSEATYESGFVIDKFPISRPNLTFSTLTVSNMSPEDSSIYLCSVEGTGGAGTNEKLFFGSGTQLSVL.

The chain uses TRBV2 and TRBJ1-6, with D possibly matching TRBD1 (5 bases). V was clipped by 7 bases and J by 6 bases, with 10 bases between them. Germline V gives CDR1 SNHLY, CDR2 FYNNEI. The CDR3 contains 13 residues. This CDR3 reads CASKTEINSPLHF. CDR3 coding DNA: TGTGCCAGCAAGACAGAAATTAATTCACCCCTCCACTTT.

This clone was found a few times. The chain joins TRBV4-1 to TRBJ2-7, with a weak D call TRBD1 (7 bases). The CDR3 is 14 amino acids. V was cut by 1 base and J by 6 bases, with 13 bases left in between. Germline assignment: CDR1 MGHRA and CDR2 YSYEKL. CDR3 DNA: TGCGCCAGCAGCCAAGTACGGCAGGGGGGCGAGCAGTACTTC. Amino acid sequence: CASSQVRQGGEQYF.

CDR3 protein: CASSPGREKLFF. As DNA, the CDR3 is TGTGCCAGCTCTCCAGGGAGGGAAAAACTGTTTTTT. The rearrangement uses TRBV18 and TRBJ1-4, with a tentative D call TRBD1 (5 bases). Deletions cut 6 bases from V and 8 bases from J, with 10 bases between. CDR1 is KGHSH and CDR2 is LQKENI in the germline V gene. The CDR3 has 12 amino acids.

This sequence joins TRBV7-9 and TRBJ1-2; D is ambiguous. The CDR3 sequence is 12 residues long. Per the germline V gene, CDR1 is SEHNR and CDR2 is FQNEAQ (reference sequence). V was trimmed by 8 bases and J by 2 bases, leaving 9 bases between them. This CDR3 reads CASQIWNYGYTF. CDR3 coding DNA: TGTGCCAGCCAGATTTGGAACTATGGCTACACCTTC.

This clone was seen more than once but under ten times. The chain is built from TRBV6-5 and TRBJ1-1; D perhaps matches TRBD1 (6 bases). V gave up 0 bases and J gave up 1 base, with 9 bases separating them. The CDR3 is 15 amino acids. In germline, CDR1 is MNHEY, CDR2 SVGAGI. CDR3 coding DNA: TGTGCCAGCAGTTACTCGCCGACAGGGAACACTGAAGCTTTCTTT. This encodes CASSYSPTGNTEAFF.

The CDR3 is CATSFGLAGALSTDTQYF. The CDR3 coding sequence is TGTGCCACCAGCTTCGGACTAGCGGGGGCCCTAAGCACAGATACGCAGTATTTT. V and J are TRBV15 and TRBJ2-3, with TRBD2 matching over 13 bases. Germline CDR1 is LNHNV and CDR2 is YYDKDF (reference sequence). Unmatched junction bases numbered 8, after V lost 5 bases and J lost 0 bases. This CDR3 is built from 18 residues.

Here the CDR3 reads CASSQDLTSASTDTQYF. The CDR3 nucleotides read TGTGCCAGCAGCCAAGATCTAACTAGCGCCAGCACAGATACGCAGTATTTT. This sequence joins TRBV14 and TRBJ2-3, with 7 positions matching TRBD2. Trimming at V came to 0 bases and at J to 0 bases, leaving 6 bases not matched to a gene. This CDR3 is 17 amino acids long. The germline V gene encodes CDR1 SGHDN and CDR2 FVKESK.

The chain carries TRBV4-1 and TRBJ1-2; D not resolved. V shed 0 bases and J shed 3 bases, with 11 bases lying between them. This CDR3 is built from 15 residues. The germline gives CDR1 MGHRA, CDR2 YSYEKL. The CDR3 loop is CASSQDEGGYYGYTF. The CDR3 DNA is TGCGCCAGCAGCCAAGACGAGGGCGGTTACTATGGCTACACCTTC.

Within the sample, this clone is medium-sized. The V gene is TRBV19, the J gene TRBJ2-6; a possible D gene is TRBD1 (5 bases). The CDR3 sequence is 16 residues long. Per the germline V gene, CDR1 is LNHDA and CDR2 is SQIVND (reference sequence). Trimming left V 0 bases short and J 0 bases short, with 6 bases between. CDR3 sequence reads: CASSIDQGSGANVLTF. CDR3 coding DNA: TGTGCCAGTAGTATAGATCAGGGCTCTGGGGCCAACGTCCTGACTTTC.

The chain recombines TRBV2 with TRBJ1-4, with TRBD1 matching 12 bases. CDR1 is SNHLY, CDR2 FYNNEI, per germline. This CDR3 comprises 14 residues. The V gene end was trimmed by 6 bases and the J gene end by 7 bases; junction bases not matched to a gene: 3. The CDR3 DNA reads as TGTGCCAGCAGGGGGACAGGGGGCAGTGAAAAACTGTTTTTT. Protein sequence: CASRGTGGSEKLFF.

This clone has just a few counts. The V gene is TRBV7-9, the J gene TRBJ2-7, with 10 bases lining up with TRBD1. The CDR3 spans 15 residues. The V and J ends lost 5 bases and 3 bases, in that order; junction bases with no gene match: 7. Per the germline V gene, CDR1 is SEHNR and CDR2 is FQNEAQ (reference sequence). The CDR3 sequence: CASSRDRGPGYEQYF. CDR3 DNA sequence: TGTGCCAGCAGCCGGGACAGGGGACCAGGCTACGAGCAGTACTTC.

In its sample, this clone was seen a few times. The chain has TRBV5-1 and TRBJ2-2; the match to TRBD1 covers 11 bases. The junction had 14 bases not matched to a gene; V was cut back by 0 bases and J by 4 bases. The CDR3 totals 20 residues. From germline, CDR1 is SGHRS and CDR2 YFSETQ. CDR3 sequence: CASSLAWAGTGGRATGELFF. CDR3 sequence (DNA): TGCGCCAGCAGCTTGGCATGGGCCGGGACAGGGGGAAGGGCCACCGGGGAGCTGTTTTTT.

In this sample, this clone turned up once. V usage is TRBV5-1 and J usage is TRBJ2-7; D perhaps matches TRBD2 (5 bases). V lost 3 bases to trimming and J lost 2 bases, with 12 bases between them. The germline V gene has CDR1 SGHRS and CDR2 YFSETQ. CDR3 size: 14 residues. CDR3 sequence reads: CASSSGPGTYEQYF. The CDR3 DNA is TGCGCCAGCAGCTCCGGACCGGGAACCTACGAGCAGTACTTC.

V usage is TRBV5-4 and J usage is TRBJ2-1; D not certain. The V end lost 3 bases, the J end lost 2 bases, and 6 bases lay between the germline ends. Germline CDR1 SGHNT, CDR2 YYREEE (reference sequence). The CDR3 has 13 residues. The CDR3 coding sequence is TGTGCCAGCAGCTCCCCAACCTACAATGAGCAGTTCTTC. Amino acid sequence: CASSSPTYNEQFF.